A selection of T cell receptor beta chains follows, all from one sample in a study of T cell therapy after organ transplantation. Profiling relied on immunoSEQ multiplex PCR, and the TCRdb table lists in-frame clones only, not all of them. The data show 51,000 or so clones, 85% to 95% seen once. No antigens are known for them. The sequences come from CD8+ T cells from blood, collected before autologous CMV-specific T cell therapy. These receptor sequences come from a human patient who had received a solid organ transplant and had CMV disease. The CDR3 runs from the conserved cysteine through the conserved F or W. A D gene is named only where the DNA matches it firmly. A row's size may be missing; if present it is once, few, many or a size class.

D: .
V: TRBV15
length: 16
size: .
J: TRBJ1-2
DNA: TGTGCCACCAGCACACCGTTAGAGGGCATCATGCATGGCTACACCTTC
CDR3: CATSTPLEGIMHGYTF

D: TRBD2
V: TRBV27
length: 16
size: .
J: TRBJ2-2
DNA: TGTGCCAGCAGTTTAATGTCGCGGGGGGGCCCCGGGGAGCTGTTTTTT
CDR3: CASSLMSRGGPGELFF

D: .
V: TRBV6-5
length: 15
size: once
J: TRBJ1-2
DNA: TGTGCCAGCAGTTACCTAGTTCAGGGAGGCTATGGCTACACCTTC
CDR3: CASSYLVQGGYGYTF

D: .
V: TRBV5-6
length: 17
size: .
J: TRBJ2-7
DNA: TGTGCCAGCAGCTTGTACGAATGGCAGGACCTGGCCTACGAGCAGTACTTC
CDR3: CASSLYEWQDLAYEQYF

D: TRBD1
V: TRBV18
length: 16
size: once
J: TRBJ1-1
DNA: TGTGCCAGCTCACCTCAGGGGGCCCTAGGAGACACTGAAGCTTTCTTT
CDR3: CASSPQGALGDTEAFF

D: TRBD1
V: TRBV7-9
length: 15
size: .
J: TRBJ1-1
DNA: TGTGCCAGCAGCTTCGTACAGGGGGAGAACACTGAAGCTTTCTTT
CDR3: CASSFVQGENTEAFF

D: .
V: TRBV9
length: 13
size: .
J: TRBJ1-5
DNA: TGTGCCAGCAGCCCGGGCTCCAATCAGCCCCAGCATTTT
CDR3: CASSPGSNQPQHF

D: .
V: TRBV4-2
length: 20
size: .
J: TRBJ2-6
DNA: TGTGCCAGCAGCCAAGATCCCCGGGCCGCACCTCTGGGGTGGGCCAACGTCCTGACTTTC
CDR3: CASSQDPRAAPLGWANVLTF

D: TRBD1
V: TRBV9
length: 16
size: .
J: TRBJ1-2
DNA: TGTGCCAGCAGCGTAGGAGAAGGGGGCTCGGGCTATGGCTACACCTTC
CDR3: CASSVGEGGSGYGYTF

D: .
V: TRBV6-5
length: 15
size: .
J: TRBJ2-5
DNA: TGTGCCAGCAGTTACCTCACAGGAGGGGGACAGACCCAGTACTTC
CDR3: CASSYLTGGGQTQYF

D: .
V: TRBV27
length: 15
size: .
J: TRBJ2-4
DNA: TGTGCCAGCAGTTTAACGTCCGGCCTCACCCACTTCCAGTACTTC
CDR3: CASSLTSGLTHFQYF

D: .
V: TRBV19
length: 12
size: .
J: TRBJ1-1
DNA: TGTGCCAGTACCTACTCCGGGACTGAAGCTTTCTTT
CDR3: CASTYSGTEAFF

D: .
V: TRBV27
length: 13
size: .
J: TRBJ2-3
DNA: TGTGCCCGACCCGGGGCAGGCACAGATACGCAGTATTTT
CDR3: CARPGAGTDTQYF

D: TRBD2
V: TRBV6-5
length: 14
size: .
J: TRBJ2-7
DNA: TGTGCCAGCAGTTACGGGACTAGCGGCTACGAGCAGTACTTC
CDR3: CASSYGTSGYEQYF